The rows below give T cell receptor beta chains drawn from one sample of a study of T cells in localized non-small cell lung cancer. Some clones are missing from TCRdb's copy, which holds only in-frame ones; the method was immunoSEQ multiplex PCR. This sample has roughly 24,000 clones; more than 65% occur once, and the top ten carry approximately 9.7%. Sequenced here: peripheral blood, sampled before any cancer treatment. The receptors were sampled from a man aged 40 to 70 with stage III squamous cell lung carcinoma. Each CDR3 is given with its conserved first and last residue. The D gene is left open where the match is weak.

V gene: TRBV7-9; J gene: TRBJ2-5; D gene: NA; CDR3 protein: CASSLEGRDRYF; CDR3 DNA: TGTGCCAGCAGCTTAGAGGGAAGAGACCGGTACTTC
V gene: TRBV6-5; J gene: TRBJ2-5; D gene: TRBD2; CDR3 protein: CASSYGSLAAQEAQYF; CDR3 DNA: TGTGCCAGCAGTTACGGATCCCTAGCGGCCCAAGAGGCCCAGTACTTC
V gene: TRBV7-9; J gene: TRBJ1-4; D gene: NA; CDR3 protein: CASRAGRELFF; CDR3 DNA: TGTGCCAGCAGGGCGGGTAGGGAACTGTTTTTT
V gene: TRBV29-1; J gene: TRBJ2-5; D gene: NA; CDR3 protein: CSVGLRSSGSQETQYF; CDR3 DNA: TGCAGCGTTGGCCTACGGAGCTCAGGGTCACAAGAGACCCAGTACTTC
V gene: TRBV11-2; J gene: TRBJ2-7; D gene: NA; CDR3 protein: CASSLKRAGEQYF; CDR3 DNA: TGTGCCAGCAGCCTTAAGCGGGCTGGCGAGCAGTACTTC
V gene: TRBV11-1; J gene: TRBJ1-2; D gene: TRBD1; CDR3 protein: CASSFAGTAYGYTF; CDR3 DNA: TGTGCCAGCAGCTTTGCCGGGACAGCTTATGGCTACACCTTC
V gene: TRBV10-1; J gene: TRBJ2-6; D gene: NA; CDR3 protein: CASSGEAGANVLTF; CDR3 DNA: TGCGCCAGCAGTGGCGAGGCTGGGGCCAACGTCCTGACTTTC
V gene: TRBV5-1; J gene: TRBJ2-3; D gene: TRBD2; CDR3 protein: CATGGGLGTDTQYF; CDR3 DNA: TGCGCCACAGGCGGGGGGCTGGGCACAGATACGCAGTATTTT
V gene: TRBV4-1; J gene: TRBJ1-1; D gene: NA; CDR3 protein: CASSQEGWGSLANTEAFF; CDR3 DNA: TGCGCCAGCAGCCAAGAGGGGTGGGGGTCTCTTGCGAACACTGAAGCTTTCTTT
V gene: TRBV6-6; J gene: TRBJ2-2; D gene: NA; CDR3 protein: CASSYTGSGELFF; CDR3 DNA: TGTGCCAGCAGTTACACTGGTTCCGGGGAGCTGTTTTTT
V gene: TRBV6-1; J gene: TRBJ1-2; D gene: TRBD1; CDR3 protein: CASSVPTGVYYGYTF; CDR3 DNA: TGTGCCAGCAGTGTCCCGACAGGGGTTTACTATGGCTACACCTTC
V gene: TRBV5-1; J gene: TRBJ2-1; D gene: NA; CDR3 protein: CASSRSWGGLNEQFF; CDR3 DNA: TGCGCCAGCAGCCGTTCGTGGGGGGGCCTAAATGAGCAGTTCTTC
V gene: TRBV25-1; J gene: TRBJ1-5; D gene: NA; CDR3 protein: CASSDGQYSNQPQHF; CDR3 DNA: TGTGCCAGCAGTGATGGGCAGTATAGCAATCAGCCCCAGCATTTT
V gene: TRBV10-3; J gene: TRBJ2-3; D gene: TRBD2; CDR3 protein: CAISGGWGTDTQYF; CDR3 DNA: TGTGCCATCAGCGGGGGGTGGGGCACAGATACGCAGTATTTT
V gene: TRBV6-6; J gene: TRBJ1-1; D gene: NA; CDR3 protein: CASTRTGYDTEAFF; CDR3 DNA: TGTGCCAGCACCCGCACAGGGTATGACACTGAAGCTTTCTTT